Presented here are 2 T cell receptor beta chains from one specimen sequenced in a study of long-term antiretroviral therapy in people with HIV. At the survey level, the v3.0 immunoSEQ assay was run. Method: immunoSEQ multiplex PCR; TCRdb's copy keeps in-frame clones and lacks some. This sample has approximately 11,000 clones, with about 80% found just once. Sequencing used unsorted PBMCs, obtained roughly 7.3 years after starting antiretroviral therapy. The source of these receptors is a man aged 50-60 years with HIV.

V gene TRBV19 combines with J gene TRBJ1-2, with D unclear. The CDR3 length is 13 residues. V was cut by 7 bases and J by 2 bases, with 11 bases left in between. Germline V lookup: CDR1 LNHDA, CDR2 SQIVND (reference sequence). In DNA, the CDR3 is TGTGCCAGTACCCCGACGGTAAACTATGGCTACACCTTC. It specifies CASTPTVNYGYTF.

The gene calls are TRBV18 and TRBJ2-7, with D perhaps matching TRBD1 (5 bases). From germline, CDR1 is KGHSH and CDR2 LQKENI. The CDR3 consists of 14 residues. Trimming left V 5 bases short and J 2 bases short, with 13 bases between. The CDR3 spells CASSSSGKTYEQYF. CDR3 in DNA: TGTGCCAGCTCATCATCAGGGAAAACCTACGAGCAGTACTTC.